This T cell receptor beta chain was found in a study of cytomegalovirus exposure and HLA in healthy donors. Broader study findings: A later analysis found first-cohort TCR clusters tended to co-occur in the 120 validation repertoires. Fewer than 200 TCR beta chains were listed as cytomegalovirus-associated.

V was pared by 5 bases and J by 4 bases, with 12 bases between. This CDR3 is 14 amino acids long. Germline V gives CDR1 SGHAT, CDR2 FQDESV (reference sequence). The table came from immunoSEQ multiplex PCR; TCRdb's copy has only in-frame clones and leaves some out. The table records about 58,000 clones, under 95% of them present only once. The sample holds one count of this clone. What it binds is not known. Sequences were obtained from PBMCs. J is TRBJ2-1 and V is TRBV11-1; no definite D call. The receptor was derived from a man aged 18 to 29 in good health and CMV-seronegative. CDR3 region: CASSPDSAYNEQFF. Here the CDR3 DNA reads TGTGCCAGCAGCCCCGACTCGGCTTACAATGAGCAGTTCTTC.